The next 15 T cell receptor beta chains were all read from a single sample in a study of OX40 agonist ivuxolimab in advanced cancers. Sequencing used immunoSEQ multiplex PCR; TCRdb keeps in-frame clones, though not all of them. The table shows around 70,000 clones, with about 86% occurring only once. This specimen was CD4+ or CD8+ T cells sorted from blood, taken in a trial of the OX40 agonist ivuxolimab. These receptors were collected from an adult with an advanced solid tumor such as melanoma, head and neck, liver or kidney cancer.

This clone was observed a few times. The chain uses TRBV6-1 and TRBJ1-2; D may be TRBD1 (6 bases). The CDR3 contains 12 residues. Trimming took 6 bases from V and 7 from J, leaving 12 bases between them. CDR1 is MNHNS, CDR2 SASEGT, per germline. CDR3 in amino acids: CASSQGLAGYTF. Here the CDR3 DNA reads TGTGCCAGCAGCCAGGGGTTGGCTGGCTACACCTTC.

V usage is TRBV5-6 and J usage is TRBJ1-6; D gene uncertain. CDR3 size: 16 residues. CDR1 is SGHDT, CDR2 YYEEEE, per germline. V was pared by 5 bases and J by 1 base, with 13 bases between. CDR3 nucleotides: TGTGCCAGCAGTTCCAGATCTGGATCCTATAATTCACCCCTCCACTTT. Translated: CASSSRSGSYNSPLHF.

The genes are TRBV29-1 and TRBJ1-2; TRBD1 agrees at 12 bases. V lost 5 bases and J lost 7; bases outside the gene matches: 5. CDR1 and CDR2 from the germline V gene are SQVTM and ANQGSEA. The CDR3 loop spans 13 amino acids. The DNA of the CDR3 is TGCAGCGTTAAGGGACAGGGGGCTTCTGGCTACACCTTC. Residues: CSVKGQGASGYTF.

The chain employs TRBV7-3 and TRBJ1-6; 7 nucleotides match TRBD1. The CDR3 totals 15 residues. Germline V gene lookup returns CDR1 SGHTA and CDR2 FQGTGA. Trimming took 5 bases from V and 7 from J; bases not matched to a gene: 8. The CDR3 DNA reads as TGTGCCAGCAGCGTTTCCGGGACAGAGAATTCACCCCTCCACTTT. Protein: CASSVSGTENSPLHF.

CDR3 loop: CASSVGQRGNTGELFF. The CDR3 DNA reads as TGTGCCAGCAGCGTAGGACAGAGGGGGAACACCGGGGAGCTGTTTTTT. The chain combines TRBV9 with TRBJ2-2; tentatively, D is TRBD1 or TRBD2 (5 bases each). Looked up from germline, CDR1 is SGDLS and CDR2 is YYNGEE. The CDR3 has 16 residues. V shed 0 bases and J shed 1 base, with 10 bases lying between them.

The V gene is TRBV5-1, the J gene TRBJ2-7; 12 bases align to TRBD2. Germline CDR1 is SGHRS and CDR2 is YFSETQ. This CDR3 contains 15 residues. Germline trimming cut 2 bases from V and 3 bases from J; bases unmatched to any gene: 3. The CDR3 loop is CASSFRTSGNYEQYF. The DNA of the CDR3 is TGCGCCAGCAGCTTCCGGACTAGCGGGAACTACGAGCAGTACTTC.

The chain recombines TRBV2 with TRBJ1-2; a possible D gene is TRBD1 (6 bases). Per germline, CDR1 SNHLY and CDR2 FYNNEI. The CDR3 consists of 14 residues. The germline V and J ends were trimmed by 5 bases and 7 bases, with 17 bases remaining between them. This chain's CDR3 is CASSLGRGITGYTF. CDR3 DNA: TGTGCCAGCAGTCTAGGCAGGGGTATTACTGGCTACACCTTC.

This chain uses TRBV2 with TRBJ2-6, with unresolved D. This CDR3 contains 14 residues. CDR1 and CDR2 (germline): SNHLY, FYNNEI. The V end was cut by 7 bases, the J end by 0 bases, with 7 bases between. As DNA, the CDR3 is TGTGCCAGCAAGTTTGTCTCTGGGGCCAACGTCCTGACTTTC. Its protein product is CASKFVSGANVLTF.

This chain uses TRBV10-3 with TRBJ2-3, with a possible D match to TRBD2 (6 bases). In germline, CDR1 is ENHRY, CDR2 SYGVKD. V lost 4 bases and J 2 bases, leaving 10 bases between the germline ends. The CDR3 runs to 14 residues. The CDR3 loop is CAISVAGPTDTQYF. In DNA form, the CDR3 reads TGTGCCATCAGTGTGGCGGGGCCCACAGATACGCAGTATTTT.

V gene TRBV19 combines with J gene TRBJ2-1; D is unclear. V was cut by 6 bases and J by 8 bases, with 14 bases left in between. This CDR3 has 13 amino acids. Germline CDR1 is LNHDA and CDR2 is SQIVND (reference sequence). Here the CDR3 reads CASRSGQTDEQFF. CDR3 nucleotide sequence: TGTGCCAGTAGGTCCGGGCAGACCGATGAGCAGTTCTTC.

This chain uses TRBV7-2 with TRBJ2-3; the D gene is possibly TRBD2 (5 bases). Trimming stripped 1 base from V and 0 bases from J, with 11 bases between. Per germline, CDR1 SGHTA and CDR2 FQGNSA. The CDR3 is 16 amino acids. As DNA, the CDR3 is TGTGCCAGCAGCTTAGGCGCTAGCAGAAGCACAGATACGCAGTATTTT. The encoded protein is CASSLGASRSTDTQYF.

The chain couples TRBV9 to TRBJ2-7; 9 nucleotides line up with TRBD1. The CDR3 is made up of 14 amino acids. The V segment lost 4 bases and the J segment 3 bases; nucleotides outside the gene matches: 5. CDR1 and CDR2 (germline): SGDLS, YYNGEE. CDR3 loop: CASSPQTGGYEQYF. In nucleotides, the CDR3 is TGTGCCAGCAGCCCGCAGACAGGGGGCTACGAGCAGTACTTC.

J is TRBJ2-2 and V is TRBV12-5; D uncertain. Germline lookup yields CDR1 LGHNT and CDR2 FRNRAP. The V end lost 2 bases, the J end lost 9 bases, and 4 bases lay between the germline ends. The CDR3 loop spans 11 amino acids. CDR3 protein: CASGLFRELFF. In DNA, the CDR3 is TGTGCTAGTGGTTTGTTCCGGGAGCTGTTTTTT.

The rearrangement uses TRBV30 and TRBJ2-1, with 8 bases identical to TRBD2. There are 16 residues in the CDR3. V gave up 0 bases and J gave up 3 bases; unmatched junction bases: 7. Germline V gives CDR1 GTSNPN, CDR2 SVGIG (reference sequence). CDR3 nucleotide sequence: TGTGCCTGGAGTGTGAAGCGAGCGGGGGACTACAATGAGCAGTTCTTC. Translation gives CAWSVKRAGDYNEQFF. The complete variable domain, with remaining parts taken from reference TRBV30 and TRBJ2-1, reads SQTIHQWPATLVQPVGSPLSLECTVEGTSNPNLYWYRQAAGRGLQLLFYSVGIGQISSEVPQNLSASRPQDRQFILSSKKLLLSDSGFYLCAWSVKRAGDYNEQFFGPGTRLTVL.

This clone was found once. The chain has TRBV27 and TRBJ2-7; unclear D gene. The germline V and J ends were trimmed by 2 bases and 4 bases, with 15 bases remaining between them. CDR3 length: 15 amino acids. The germline gives CDR1 MNHEY, CDR2 SMNVEV (reference sequence). Written as DNA, the CDR3 is TGTGCCAGCAGTTTAAGAAGGACCGCCAATTACGAGCAGTACTTC. Its protein product is CASSLRRTANYEQYF.